This T cell receptor (beta chain) was sequenced in a study of identical twins. The germline gives CDR1 SGHDT, CDR2 YYEEEE. V dropped 4 bases and J dropped 0; count of bases not matched to a gene: 6. The CDR3 runs to 17 residues. From the 5' RACE reads, TCRdb called clonotypes with MiXCR, one entry per CDR3 protein. The data hold about 240,000 distinct CDR3 sequences, with over 9.5% observed a single time. This clonotype appeared many times. The genes are TRBV5-6 and TRBJ2-1; 11 nucleotides match TRBD2. The sequence was obtained from a man aged 50-59 years in good health. The sequenced sample was memory T cells sorted from blood. The CDR3 here is CASSPTSGVSSYNEQFF. CDR3 bases: TGTGCCAGCAGCCCGACTAGCGGGGTTAGCTCCTACAATGAGCAGTTCTTC.